This T cell receptor beta chain comes out of a study of blood T cell repertoires in COVID-19. Study information: The United States, Italy and Spain provided the acute and convalescent COVID-19 samples.

Participants' own reports of clinical history determined their cohort assignment. CDR1 is SGDLS and CDR2 is YYNGEE in the germline V gene. V was pared by 3 bases and J by 4 bases, with 6 bases of the junction left unmatched. The length of the CDR3 is 15 residues. As originally analysed: Using reference gene primer amplification, nucleated cell counts were estimated. Sequencing was performed with immunoSEQ multiplex PCR; in TCRdb, only in-frame clones are kept and a portion is missing. V and J calls and clone size come straight from that table; D and trimming were deduced from the DNA. The sample records approximately 450,000 clones, 80% to 90% being singletons.

The sample taken for sequencing was PBMCs or T cells enriched from blood (not recorded which). V usage is TRBV9 and J usage is TRBJ1-4, with TRBD1 matching 7 bases. The sequence was collected from a man aged 25 to 45 who had recovered from COVID-19. The CDR3 loop is CASSAQGQLNEKLFF. For the CDR3, the DNA is TGTGCCAGCAGCGCCCAGGGACAGCTTAATGAAAAACTGTTTTTT.